These T cell receptor beta chains were read from a single sample in a study of T-cell memory formation after mild COVID-19. TCRdb ran MiXCR on the 5' RACE reads and lists one entry per CDR3 protein. The sample holds about 560,000 distinct CDR3 sequences, less than 25% seen once. Sequenced material: PBMCs or a T cell subset sorted from them (not recorded which). These receptors all come from an adult woman who had mild COVID-19 (a few samples of this study predate the infection). Cell type and time point are not known. Both conserved end residues are part of each CDR3. Fields, in order: V gene, D gene, J gene, clone size, CDR3 DNA, CDR3 protein. D genes are given only for firm matches. Rows may omit the clone size; those that give it use once, few, many or a size class.

v_gene: TRBV7-6; d_gene: .; j_gene: TRBJ2-1; abundance: few; CDR3nt: TGTGCCAGCAGCTTAGCGGGTTATGAGCAGTTCTTC; CDR3aa: CASSLAGYEQFF
v_gene: TRBV20-1; d_gene: TRBD2; j_gene: TRBJ2-1; abundance: .; CDR3nt: TGCAGTGTTACCCCCGGGGCCGGGGGGTTTCAGTTCTTC; CDR3aa: CSVTPGAGGFQFF
v_gene: TRBV5-5; d_gene: TRBD1; j_gene: TRBJ1-3; abundance: .; CDR3nt: TGTGCCAGCAGCTTGCCCGGGACAGGGGTAAACACCATATATTTT; CDR3aa: CASSLPGTGVNTIYF
v_gene: TRBV5-1; d_gene: .; j_gene: TRBJ1-1; abundance: few; CDR3nt: TGCGCCAGCAGCTCCAGGGTTGGCACTGAAGCTTTCTTT; CDR3aa: CASSSRVGTEAFF
v_gene: TRBV29-1; d_gene: .; j_gene: TRBJ2-7; abundance: many; CDR3nt: TGCAGCGTTGATTTGCCGGGGAAACAGGGCTTTTTACAGTACTTC; CDR3aa: CSVDLPGKQGFLQYF
v_gene: TRBV4-3; d_gene: TRBD2; j_gene: TRBJ2-1; abundance: .; CDR3nt: TGCGCCAGCAGCGCCAGGGCACTAGCGGGAGATCTTGCCTACAATGAGCAGTTCTTC; CDR3aa: CASSARALAGDLAYNEQFF
v_gene: TRBV7-2; d_gene: TRBD1; j_gene: TRBJ1-2; abundance: few; CDR3nt: TGTGCCAGCAGCGGGGACAGGGGTGCCTATGGCTACACCTTC; CDR3aa: CASSGDRGAYGYTF
v_gene: TRBV7-9; d_gene: .; j_gene: TRBJ1-2; abundance: .; CDR3nt: TGTGCCAGCAGCTTTACGCAGGGCCTCTATGGCTACACCTTC; CDR3aa: CASSFTQGLYGYTF
v_gene: TRBV15; d_gene: .; j_gene: TRBJ1-2; abundance: few; CDR3nt: TGTGCCACCAGCAGAGTCAGCCCAGCTAACTATGGCTACACCTTC; CDR3aa: CATSRVSPANYGYTF
v_gene: TRBV27; d_gene: .; j_gene: TRBJ1-1; abundance: .; CDR3nt: TGTGCCAGCAGCCGAGGAGGGGTTGGAAACACTGAAGCTTTCTTT; CDR3aa: CASSRGGVGNTEAFF
v_gene: TRBV12-3/TRBV12-4; d_gene: TRBD2; j_gene: TRBJ2-3; abundance: .; CDR3nt: TGTGCCAGCGGGCCTAGCGGGAGACGGGATACGCAGTATTTT; CDR3aa: CASGPSGRRDTQYF
v_gene: TRBV28; d_gene: .; j_gene: TRBJ2-7; abundance: few; CDR3nt: TGTGCCAGCACTGTCGCCGTCGGGTCCTACGAGCAGTACTTC; CDR3aa: CASTVAVGSYEQYF
v_gene: TRBV7-2; d_gene: .; j_gene: TRBJ2-1; abundance: few; CDR3nt: TGTGCCAGCAGCCACTTACATGAGCAGTTCTTC; CDR3aa: CASSHLHEQFF
v_gene: TRBV5-1; d_gene: .; j_gene: TRBJ2-7; abundance: .; CDR3nt: TGCGCCAGCACCCATACAGTGGGGGAGCAGTACTTC; CDR3aa: CASTHTVGEQYF
v_gene: TRBV12-5; d_gene: .; j_gene: TRBJ2-2; abundance: .; CDR3nt: TGTGCTAGTGGTTTAGCGTACACCGGGGAGCTGTTTTTT; CDR3aa: CASGLAYTGELFF
v_gene: TRBV19; d_gene: .; j_gene: TRBJ1-1; abundance: .; CDR3nt: TGTGCCAGTAAACAGAACACTGAAGCTTTCTTT; CDR3aa: CASKQNTEAFF
v_gene: TRBV6-6; d_gene: .; j_gene: TRBJ2-1; abundance: .; CDR3nt: TGTGCCAGCAGTTACCCTCCCTACAATGAGCAGTTCTTC; CDR3aa: CASSYPPYNEQFF
v_gene: TRBV9; d_gene: TRBD1; j_gene: TRBJ1-2; abundance: .; CDR3nt: TGTGCCAGCAGCTCCAGACAGGGGAACGGCTACACCTTC; CDR3aa: CASSSRQGNGYTF
v_gene: TRBV27; d_gene: TRBD1; j_gene: TRBJ2-1; abundance: .; CDR3nt: TGTGCCAGCAGTTTAGCGACAGGGGCCATCTCCTACAATGAGCAGTTCTTC; CDR3aa: CASSLATGAISYNEQFF
v_gene: TRBV29-1; d_gene: .; j_gene: TRBJ2-7; abundance: many; CDR3nt: TGCAGCGTTGGCCTAGGGGGCTCCTACGAGCAGTACTTC; CDR3aa: CSVGLGGSYEQYF
v_gene: TRBV27; d_gene: TRBD1; j_gene: TRBJ1-2; abundance: .; CDR3nt: TGTGCCAGCAGTTTATCGATGGCGACAGGGGGCGGCTACACCTTC; CDR3aa: CASSLSMATGGGYTF
v_gene: TRBV7-9; d_gene: .; j_gene: TRBJ1-2; abundance: few; CDR3nt: TGTGCCAGCAGCTTGCCGACAGACTATGGCTACACCTTC; CDR3aa: CASSLPTDYGYTF
v_gene: TRBV20-1; d_gene: .; j_gene: TRBJ2-3; abundance: .; CDR3nt: TGCAGTGCTGCAGTAGACACAGATACGCAGTATTTT; CDR3aa: CSAAVDTDTQYF
v_gene: TRBV28; d_gene: .; j_gene: TRBJ2-7; abundance: .; CDR3nt: TGTGCCAGTGGCTTCTGGGGATCCGAGCAGTACTTC; CDR3aa: CASGFWGSEQYF
v_gene: TRBV3-1; d_gene: TRBD1; j_gene: TRBJ2-7; abundance: few; CDR3nt: TGTGCCAGCAGCCCGGGACAGGGTACCGACGAGCAGTACTTC; CDR3aa: CASSPGQGTDEQYF
v_gene: TRBV12-3/TRBV12-4; d_gene: .; j_gene: TRBJ1-2; abundance: few; CDR3nt: TGTGCCAGCAGTCAACCGCCCAGGGGAGGGTATGGCTACACCTTC; CDR3aa: CASSQPPRGGYGYTF
v_gene: TRBV4-3; d_gene: .; j_gene: TRBJ1-1; abundance: .; CDR3nt: TGCGCCAGCAGCCCCTCGGGTGCAGGGAACACTGAAGCTTTCTTT; CDR3aa: CASSPSGAGNTEAFF
v_gene: TRBV6-5; d_gene: TRBD1; j_gene: TRBJ1-6; abundance: .; CDR3nt: TGTGCCAGCAGTCCCCAGGACAGGGGTCTTCCCCTCCACTTT; CDR3aa: CASSPQDRGLPLHF
v_gene: TRBV4-1; d_gene: .; j_gene: TRBJ1-2; abundance: .; CDR3nt: TGCGCCAGCAGCCATATGGACGGACCTGGGGGCTACACCTTC; CDR3aa: CASSHMDGPGGYTF
v_gene: TRBV7-8; d_gene: TRBD2; j_gene: TRBJ2-1; abundance: .; CDR3nt: TGTGCCAGCAGCAAACTAGCGGGGGGACCAAGCTCCTACAATGAGCAGTTCTTC; CDR3aa: CASSKLAGGPSSYNEQFF
v_gene: TRBV5-6; d_gene: TRBD2; j_gene: TRBJ2-5; abundance: few; CDR3nt: TGTGCCAGCAGCCCCGAGGGCGGGAGTGAAGAGACCCAGTACTTC; CDR3aa: CASSPEGGSEETQYF
v_gene: TRBV7-2; d_gene: .; j_gene: TRBJ1-1; abundance: .; CDR3nt: TGTGCCAGCAGCTCGATGCAGGCAGGGATCACTGAAGCTTTCTTT; CDR3aa: CASSSMQAGITEAFF
v_gene: TRBV5-1; d_gene: .; j_gene: TRBJ2-2; abundance: .; CDR3nt: TGCGCCAGCAGCTCTCGGGCCGACACCGGGGAGCTGTTTTTT; CDR3aa: CASSSRADTGELFF
v_gene: TRBV6-1; d_gene: .; j_gene: TRBJ1-6; abundance: .; CDR3nt: TGTGCCAGCAGTGAAGCCATAACCTATAATTCACCCCTCCACTTT; CDR3aa: CASSEAITYNSPLHF
v_gene: TRBV7-2; d_gene: TRBD2; j_gene: TRBJ2-7; abundance: .; CDR3nt: TGTGCCAGCAGCTTGGTAGCGGGACGTTTGGGCTACGAGCAGTACTTC; CDR3aa: CASSLVAGRLGYEQYF
v_gene: TRBV5-1; d_gene: TRBD2; j_gene: TRBJ2-7; abundance: .; CDR3nt: TGCGCCAGCAGCTCCGAAGCGGGGGGGATCTACGAGCAGTACTTC; CDR3aa: CASSSEAGGIYEQYF
v_gene: TRBV7-2; d_gene: TRBD2; j_gene: TRBJ2-1; abundance: few; CDR3nt: TGTGCCAGCAGCTATAGGACTAGCGGGAGGATAAATTACAATGAGCAGTTCTTC; CDR3aa: CASSYRTSGRINYNEQFF
v_gene: TRBV7-8; d_gene: TRBD2; j_gene: TRBJ2-5; abundance: few; CDR3nt: TGTGCCAGCAGCTTAGAAGCGGGGGGGGAAGAGACCCAGTACTTC; CDR3aa: CASSLEAGGEETQYF
v_gene: TRBV6-5; d_gene: .; j_gene: TRBJ2-7; abundance: .; CDR3nt: TGTGCCAGCAGTTACTCGTATAGCGGTTACGAGCAGTACTTC; CDR3aa: CASSYSYSGYEQYF
v_gene: TRBV5-4; d_gene: .; j_gene: TRBJ2-1; abundance: few; CDR3nt: TGTGCCACCTGGAGCCCCAGGGACCATGAGCAGTTCTTC; CDR3aa: CATWSPRDHEQFF
v_gene: TRBV27; d_gene: .; j_gene: TRBJ1-5; abundance: .; CDR3nt: TGTGCCAGCAGTCCGGGACCGGTCAATCAGCCCCAGCATTTT; CDR3aa: CASSPGPVNQPQHF
v_gene: TRBV5-1; d_gene: .; j_gene: TRBJ1-5; abundance: .; CDR3nt: TGCGCCAGCAGGGTAAACCCGACCGGGCCCCAGCATTTT; CDR3aa: CASRVNPTGPQHF
v_gene: TRBV25-1; d_gene: TRBD1; j_gene: TRBJ1-1; abundance: .; CDR3nt: TGTGCCAGCAGTGAATATTCAGGGGGAATCTCTGAAGCTTTCTTT; CDR3aa: CASSEYSGGISEAFF